Listed here are 27 T cell receptor beta chains from one sample, sequenced in a study of shared clonotypes between healthy human individuals. Sequencing was performed with immunoSEQ multiplex PCR; in TCRdb, only in-frame clones are kept and a portion is missing. The repertoire consists of around 2.5 million clones, with approximately 93% occurring once and the leading ten covering about 0.38%. The sequencing sample was made of naive CD4+ T cells from PBMCs. Subset noted: CD45RA+ positively selected. All receptors come from a man aged 18 to 29 in good health. Some clones in this sample may be carry-over from other donors' samples.

This clone is a singleton in its sample. The chain uses TRBV1 and TRBJ2-7; the DNA was not used to check the table's D call, TRBD2. TRBV1 is listed as a pseudogene. This CDR3 spans 15 amino acids. The CDR3 DNA reads TGCACCAGCAGCCACGGCCCGGGGAGAGGCTACGAGCAGTACTTC. This encodes CTSSHGPGRGYEQYF.

The J gene is TRBJ2-1, the V gene TRBV7-3; tentative D call: TRBD2 (6 bases). Germline-derived CDR1 and CDR2 are SGHTA and FQGTGA. The CDR3 consists of 14 residues. Trimming took 5 bases from V and 9 from J, leaving 17 bases between them. CDR3 loop: CASSLLSLEGEQFF. CDR3 nucleotide sequence: TGTGCCAGCAGCCTCTTATCCCTGGAGGGTGAGCAGTTCTTC.

The chain has TRBV27 and TRBJ1-4, with 9 bases that match TRBD1. The J segment lost 4 bases and the V segment lost 1 base, leaving 4 bases of the junction unmatched. Germline lookup yields CDR1 MNHEY and CDR2 SMNVEV (reference sequence). This CDR3 region has 16 residues. CDR3 nucleotides: TGTGCCAGCAGTTTATTGCCGGGACAGGGTAATGAAAAACTGTTTTTT. Its protein is CASSLLPGQGNEKLFF.

The rearrangement links TRBV7-6 to TRBJ1-5; D is ambiguous. Germline CDR1 is SGHVS and CDR2 is FNYEAQ. The CDR3 loop spans 13 amino acids. Trimming pared 3 bases from V and 6 bases from J, leaving 9 bases between. The CDR3 loop is CASSLVGGQPQHF. CDR3 nucleotide sequence: TGTGCCAGCAGCTTGGTAGGAGGTCAGCCCCAGCATTTT.

The chain employs TRBV19 and TRBJ1-1; TRBD1 matches 8 bases. With 2 bases clipped from V and 11 bases from J, the junction kept 10 bases outside the gene matches. This CDR3 contains 14 residues. Germline V gives CDR1 LNHDA, CDR2 SQIVND (reference sequence). DNA of the CDR3: TGTGCCAGTAGTATAACCGTCACCGGGACAGGTGCTTTCTTT. As protein: CASSITVTGTGAFF.

The chain joins TRBV19 to TRBJ2-3; D may be TRBD1 or TRBD2 (6 bases each). Germline assignment: CDR1 LNHDA and CDR2 SQIVND (reference sequence). This CDR3 comprises 15 residues. V was cut by 3 bases and J by 4 bases, with 14 bases left in between. The CDR3 bases are TGTGCCAGTAGTATTCCAACGGGGGCCCCAGATACGCAGTATTTT. Translated, it gives CASSIPTGAPDTQYF. The full variable domain, its missing parts supplied by reference TRBV19 and TRBJ2-3, is DGGITQSPKYLFRKEGQNVTLSCEQNLNHDAMYWYRQDPGQGLRLIYYSQIVNDFQKGDIAEGYSVSREKKESFPLTVTSAQKNPTAFYLCASSIPTGAPDTQYFGPGTRLTVL.

The V call is TRBV2, the J call TRBJ1-6; D may be TRBD1 (5 bases). Trimming left V 6 bases short and J 7 bases short, with 16 bases between. Germline V gene sequence: CDR1 SNHLY, CDR2 FYNNEI. The CDR3 is 15 residues long. CDR3 residues: CASRETEIANSPLHF. The CDR3 DNA reads TGTGCCAGCAGAGAGACAGAGATAGCGAATTCACCCCTCCACTTT.

Comment on this clone: Other DNA sequences in the sample encode the same CDR3. V usage is TRBV28 and J usage is TRBJ1-5; 10 positions agree with TRBD1. The CDR3 loop spans 15 amino acids. In germline, CDR1 is MDHEN, CDR2 SYDVKM. V gave up 5 bases and J gave up 2 bases; unmatched junction bases: 3. The CDR3: CASSLGTGGNQPQHF. The CDR3 DNA follows: TGTGCCAGCAGTCTAGGGACAGGGGGCAATCAGCCCCAGCATTTT.

V and J are TRBV27 and TRBJ2-1; 14 bases are a match to TRBD2. The CDR3 sequence is 15 residues long. Unmatched junction bases numbered 5, after V lost 6 bases and J lost 7 bases. Germline CDR1 is MNHEY and CDR2 is SMNVEV (reference sequence). The CDR3 here is CASRMTSGRVNEQFF. The DNA for the CDR3 is TGTGCCAGCAGAATGACTAGCGGGAGGGTGAATGAGCAGTTCTTC.

V gene TRBV6-5 combines with J gene TRBJ2-5, with D unclear. Germline CDR1 and CDR2: MNHEY and SVGAGI. The CDR3 spans 12 residues. V shed 4 bases and J shed 2 bases, with 5 bases lying between them. CDR3: CASSSQQETQYF. For the CDR3, the DNA is TGTGCCAGCAGTTCCCAGCAAGAGACCCAGTACTTC.

This chain joins TRBV4-2 and TRBJ1-1, with D uncertain. Germline V gives CDR1 LGHNA, CDR2 YNFKEQ. CDR3 length equals 16 residues. Trimming took off 3 bases at V and 0 bases at J, with 14 bases between the two ends. The CDR3 DNA sequence: TGTGCCAGCAGCCAGGTGGGCGGAAACGTGAACACTGAAGCTTTCTTT. It codes for CASSQVGGNVNTEAFF.

The chain recombines TRBV28 with TRBJ2-3; D unresolved. Trimming shortened V by 5 bases and J by 2 bases, and 8 bases separated the two germline ends. This CDR3 region has 13 residues. Germline CDR1 MDHEN, CDR2 SYDVKM. CDR3 sequence: CASSELNTDTQYF. Written as DNA, the CDR3 is TGTGCCAGCAGTGAACTGAACACAGATACGCAGTATTTT.

This chain links TRBV7-8 with TRBJ2-7; D call uncertain. This CDR3 is built from 15 residues. Per germline, CDR1 SGHVS and CDR2 FQNEAQ. With 4 bases removed from V and 0 bases from J, the gap between germline ends came to 13 bases. As DNA, the CDR3 is TGTGCCAGCAGCTCCACGTCTCTAGGCTCCTACGAGCAGTACTTC. Encoded protein: CASSSTSLGSYEQYF.

There are a few counts of this clone. J is TRBJ2-7 and V is TRBV6-6; D unclear. Trimming removed 6 bases from V and 5 bases from J, with 8 bases in between. Germline loops: CDR1 MNHNY, CDR2 SVGAGI (reference sequence). The CDR3 sequence is 11 residues long. The CDR3 DNA reads TGTGCCAGCAGCCTCGTTCACGAGCAGTACTTC. Its protein is CASSLVHEQYF.

The V gene is TRBV27, the J gene TRBJ2-5, with TRBD1 matching 11 bases. Germline CDR1 reads MNHEY; CDR2 reads SMNVEV (reference sequence). V was clipped by 6 bases and J by 3 bases; unmatched bases: 9. CDR3 length equals 16 residues. Here the CDR3 DNA reads TGTGCCAGCAGCCCCGGACAGGGGGCGAAAAAAGAGACCCAGTACTTC. It encodes CASSPGQGAKKETQYF.

This clone has only a few counts. This sequence joins TRBV9 and TRBJ1-1; D call uncertain. Per the germline V gene, CDR1 is SGDLS and CDR2 is YYNGEE. The V end was cut by 0 bases, the J end by 1 base, with 7 bases between. The CDR3 is 14 residues long. CDR3 sequence (DNA): TGTGCCAGCAGCGTAGCCGTGGAGAACACTGAAGCTTTCTTT. As protein: CASSVAVENTEAFF.

The rearrangement uses TRBV5-1 and TRBJ2-3; TRBD2 is a possible D gene (5 bases). The CDR3 covers 14 residues. CDR1 is SGHRS, CDR2 YFSETQ, per germline. Trimming cost V 1 base and J 5 bases, with 11 bases left between them. CDR3 DNA: TGCGCCAGCAGCTTGACCACTGAGGGAGATACGCAGTATTTT. Residues: CASSLTTEGDTQYF. Complete variable domain (other parts from reference TRBV5-1 and TRBJ2-3): KAGVTQTPRYLIKTRGQQVTLSCSPISGHRSVSWYQQTPGQGLQFLFEYFSETQRNKGNFPGRFSGRQFSNSRSEMNVSTLELGDSALYLCASSLTTEGDTQYFGPGTRLTVL.

The chain carries TRBV29-1 and TRBJ2-5, with TRBD2 identical over 10 bases. This CDR3 region has 16 residues. The germline V gene has CDR1 SQVTM and CDR2 ANQGSEA. Trimming removed 0 bases from V and 3 bases from J; junction bases left unmatched: 7. The CDR3 loop is CSVEDLSGRGKETQYF. CDR3 coding DNA: TGCAGCGTTGAAGATCTCAGCGGGAGGGGGAAAGAGACCCAGTACTTC.

The gene calls are TRBV19 and TRBJ1-5; maybe TRBD1 (6 bases). The V end lost 1 base, the J end lost 0 bases, and 10 bases lay between the germline ends. The CDR3 is 16 amino acids. Germline V CDR1 and CDR2: LNHDA, SQIVND (reference sequence). CDR3 region: CASSIVSGDSNQPQHF. In DNA, the CDR3 is TGTGCCAGTAGTATAGTCTCAGGGGATAGCAATCAGCCCCAGCATTTT.

The rearrangement uses TRBV27 and TRBJ1-1, with D possibly TRBD1 on 6 matching bases. The germline V gene has CDR1 MNHEY and CDR2 SMNVEV (reference sequence). The CDR3 runs 15 residues. The germline V and J ends were trimmed by 3 bases and 4 bases, with 15 bases remaining between them. The CDR3 reads CASSLGQGPGTEAFF. CDR3 coding DNA: TGTGCCAGCAGTTTGGGACAAGGGCCAGGCACTGAAGCTTTCTTT.

A single count supports this clone. The rearrangement links TRBV28 to TRBJ1-4, with a weak D call TRBD1 (5 bases). Trimming took 5 bases from V and 5 from J, leaving 18 bases between them. Germline V gene sequence: CDR1 MDHEN, CDR2 SYDVKM. The CDR3 contains 16 residues. The CDR3 reads CASSPLHKGPNEKLFF. The CDR3 nucleotides read TGTGCCAGCAGTCCATTGCATAAGGGGCCGAATGAAAAACTGTTTTTT. The variable domain in full, with the rest retrieved from reference TRBV28 and TRBJ1-4, is DVKVTQSSRYLVKRTGEKVFLECVQDMDHENMFWYRQDPGLGLRLIYFSYDVKMKEKGDIPEGYSVSREKKERFSLILESASTNQTSMYLCASSPLHKGPNEKLFFGSGTQLSVL.

This sequence joins TRBV5-1 and TRBJ1-3; D gene unclear. Trimming removed 8 bases at V and 1 base at J, with 13 bases between. The germline gives CDR1 SGHRS, CDR2 YFSETQ. CDR3 size: 14 residues. This CDR3 is CARLTRGSGNTIYF. In nucleotides, the CDR3 is TGCGCCAGGTTGACACGAGGTTCTGGAAACACCATATATTTT.

The rearrangement uses TRBV28 and TRBJ2-7; D is possibly TRBD1 (6 bases). V dropped 1 base and J dropped 0 bases, with 13 bases sitting between them. The CDR3 loop spans 16 amino acids. Germline V lookup: CDR1 MDHEN, CDR2 SYDVKM. CDR3 nucleotides: TGTGCCAGCAGTTTATTTCTCCAGGGGAGCTCCTACGAGCAGTACTTC. Translated: CASSLFLQGSSYEQYF.

The J gene is TRBJ2-7, the V gene TRBV5-1, with TRBD1 as a possible D gene (6 bases). V lost 4 bases and J lost 0, with 11 bases in between. Germline values: CDR1 SGHRS, CDR2 YFSETQ. The CDR3 extends over 14 amino acids. The CDR3, as DNA: TGCGCCAGCAGCCAGACACAGGGCTCCTACGAGCAGTACTTC. It is translated as CASSQTQGSYEQYF.

V gene TRBV5-1 combines with J gene TRBJ2-1; TRBD2 matches 8 bases. The CDR3 contains 16 residues. The germline V gene encodes CDR1 SGHRS and CDR2 YFSETQ. V shed 4 bases and J 0 bases; nucleotides not matched to a gene: 6. DNA for the CDR3: TGCGCCAGCAGCGAAATAGCGGGAAGCTCCTACAATGAGCAGTTCTTC. Protein: CASSEIAGSSYNEQFF.

The chain combines TRBV18 with TRBJ2-7, with 7 bases fitting TRBD1. V was clipped by 4 bases and J by 1 base; unmatched bases: 4. The CDR3 runs to 14 residues. The germline gives CDR1 KGHSH, CDR2 LQKENI. The CDR3 nucleotides are TGTGCCAGCTCACAGGGGGCAGCATCCTACGAGCAGTACTTC. Translating it yields CASSQGAASYEQYF.

The chain recombines TRBV5-4 with TRBJ2-1; unclear D gene. Deletions cut 4 bases from V and 7 bases from J, with 9 bases between. CDR3 length: 12 residues. The V gene's germline CDR1 is SGHNT and CDR2 YYREEE (reference sequence). This chain's CDR3 is CASSAPGNEQFF. As DNA, the CDR3 is TGTGCCAGCAGCGCCCCAGGAAATGAGCAGTTCTTC.